A selection of T cell receptor beta chains follows, all from one sample in a study of type 1 and type 2 diabetes patients. MiXCR, applied by TCRdb to the multiplex PCR reads, yields one record per CDR3 protein. Among fewer than 300,000 distinct CDR3 sequences listed, 45% to 60% were seen once. Specimen: peripheral blood mononuclear cells (PBMCs). The source is a man younger than 35 with type 2 diabetes. The CDR3 runs from the conserved cysteine through the conserved F or W. D genes are given only for firm matches. The size of a clone is reported for some rows only, either as once, few or many, or as a class for expanded clones.

abundance: .; d_gene: .; v_gene: TRBV14; j_gene: TRBJ2-7; CDR3aa: CASSRRGFGYEQYF; CDR3nt: TGTGCCAGCAGCAGGCGTGGCTTCGGCTACGAGCAGTACTTC
abundance: many; d_gene: TRBD1; v_gene: TRBV5-1; j_gene: TRBJ1-2; CDR3aa: CASSLGQGNYGYTF; CDR3nt: TGCGCCAGCAGCTTAGGACAGGGAAACTATGGCTACACCTTC
abundance: .; d_gene: TRBD2; v_gene: TRBV25-1; j_gene: TRBJ2-5; CDR3aa: CASSESPGTSGGPTQETRYF; CDR3nt: TGTGCCAGCAGTGAATCTCCCGGGACTAGCGGGGGCCCCACTCAAGAGACCCGGTACTTC
abundance: .; d_gene: .; v_gene: TRBV7-9; j_gene: TRBJ2-3; CDR3aa: CASRLAEFTQYF; CDR3nt: TGTGCCAGCAGGTTAGCGGAGTTTACGCAGTATTTT
abundance: .; d_gene: TRBD2; v_gene: TRBV6-1; j_gene: TRBJ2-7; CDR3aa: CASKPGTSGPYEQYF; CDR3nt: TGTGCCAGCAAACCCGGGACTAGCGGACCCTACGAGCAGTACTTC
abundance: .; d_gene: .; v_gene: TRBV27; j_gene: TRBJ2-3; CDR3aa: CASTSGDTSTDTQYF; CDR3nt: TGTGCCAGCACATCGGGCGACACTAGCACAGATACGCAGTATTTT
abundance: few; d_gene: TRBD1; v_gene: TRBV19; j_gene: TRBJ1-6; CDR3aa: CASSRDRVRSPLHF; CDR3nt: TGTGCCAGTAGTAGGGACAGGGTCCGATCACCCCTCCACTTT
abundance: .; d_gene: TRBD2; v_gene: TRBV27; j_gene: TRBJ2-2; CDR3aa: CASSHLYSGGGGTGELFF; CDR3nt: TGTGCCAGCAGCCACCTCTACTCTGGCGGGGGTGGTACCGGGGAGCTGTTTTTT
abundance: .; d_gene: .; v_gene: TRBV6-6; j_gene: TRBJ2-2; CDR3aa: CASSPGQLTGELFF; CDR3nt: TGTGCCAGCAGTCCGGGACAACTTACCGGGGAGCTGTTTTTT
abundance: few; d_gene: TRBD1; v_gene: TRBV13; j_gene: TRBJ2-7; CDR3aa: CASSFGQGGDEQYF; CDR3nt: TGTGCCAGCAGCTTCGGACAGGGCGGTGACGAGCAGTACTTC
abundance: .; d_gene: TRBD1; v_gene: TRBV12-3/TRBV12-4; j_gene: TRBJ2-4; CDR3aa: CASSSGQGDKNIQYF; CDR3nt: TGTGCCAGCAGTTCCGGACAGGGAGACAAAAACATTCAGTACTTC
abundance: .; d_gene: TRBD1; v_gene: TRBV7-6; j_gene: TRBJ1-1; CDR3aa: CASSVNTGGVNIAEAFF; CDR3nt: TGTGCCAGCAGCGTAAACACAGGGGGCGTGAATATCGCTGAAGCTTTCTTT
abundance: once; d_gene: TRBD2; v_gene: TRBV20-1; j_gene: TRBJ2-5; CDR3aa: CSARNLAGGQETQYF; CDR3nt: TGCAGTGCTAGAAACCTAGCGGGAGGGCAAGAGACCCAGTACTTC
abundance: .; d_gene: .; v_gene: TRBV5-4; j_gene: TRBJ2-7; CDR3aa: CASSLGAAAYEQYF; CDR3nt: TGTGCCAGCAGCTTGGGAGCGGCCGCCTACGAGCAGTACTTC
abundance: .; d_gene: .; v_gene: TRBV4-1; j_gene: TRBJ2-5; CDR3aa: CASGQAGQETQYF; CDR3nt: TGCGCCAGCGGCCAAGCAGGTCAAGAGACCCAGTACTTC
abundance: .; d_gene: .; v_gene: TRBV10-3; j_gene: TRBJ1-4; CDR3aa: CAISETPLGELFF; CDR3nt: TGTGCCATCAGTGAGACCCCCTTGGGGGAACTGTTTTTT
abundance: .; d_gene: .; v_gene: TRBV9; j_gene: TRBJ1-5; CDR3aa: CASSSGAGNQPQHF; CDR3nt: TGTGCCAGCAGCTCTGGGGCAGGCAATCAGCCCCAGCATTTT
abundance: .; d_gene: TRBD1; v_gene: TRBV11-3; j_gene: TRBJ2-3; CDR3aa: CASSPGDRARSDTQYF; CDR3nt: TGTGCCAGCAGCCCGGGGGACAGGGCCAGGTCAGATACGCAGTATTTT
abundance: .; d_gene: .; v_gene: TRBV6-5; j_gene: TRBJ2-7; CDR3aa: CASRLLGLDEQYF; CDR3nt: TGTGCCAGTCGACTACTGGGTCTCGACGAGCAGTACTTC
abundance: .; d_gene: .; v_gene: TRBV7-8; j_gene: TRBJ1-1; CDR3aa: CASSTLRRGVETEAFF; CDR3nt: TGTGCCAGCAGCACTCTACGAAGGGGAGTAGAGACTGAAGCTTTCTTT
abundance: .; d_gene: .; v_gene: TRBV20-1; j_gene: TRBJ1-2; CDR3aa: CSAPGTSSNYGYTF; CDR3nt: TGCAGTGCCCCCGGGACAAGCTCTAACTATGGCTACACCTTC
abundance: .; d_gene: .; v_gene: TRBV9; j_gene: TRBJ2-1; CDR3aa: CASSVGGSLNEQFF; CDR3nt: TGTGCCAGCAGCGTAGGCGGCAGCCTCAATGAGCAGTTCTTC